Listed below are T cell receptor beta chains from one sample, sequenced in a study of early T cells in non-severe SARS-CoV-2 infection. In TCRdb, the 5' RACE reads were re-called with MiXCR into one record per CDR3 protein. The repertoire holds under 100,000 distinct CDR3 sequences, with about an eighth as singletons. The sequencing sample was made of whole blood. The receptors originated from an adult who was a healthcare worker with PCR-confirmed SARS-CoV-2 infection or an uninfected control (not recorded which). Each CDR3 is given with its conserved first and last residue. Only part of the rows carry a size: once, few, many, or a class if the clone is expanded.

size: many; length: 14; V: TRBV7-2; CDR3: CASSHRRGQGEQYF
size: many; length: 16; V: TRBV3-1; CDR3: CASSQVPDRIGYGYTF
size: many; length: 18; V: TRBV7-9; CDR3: CASSLWRGQAGSNYGYTF
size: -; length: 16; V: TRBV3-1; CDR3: CASSQDPNNPNNEQFF
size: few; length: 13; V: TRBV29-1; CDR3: CSAQTAAQETQYF
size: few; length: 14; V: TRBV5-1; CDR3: CATAETGLNTEAFF
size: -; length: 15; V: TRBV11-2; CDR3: CASSALGPLSGEQFF
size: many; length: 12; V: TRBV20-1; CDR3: CSAGRRGQPQHF
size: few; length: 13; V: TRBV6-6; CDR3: CAVAAGDFTEAFF
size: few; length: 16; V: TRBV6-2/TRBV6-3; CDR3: CASSPLGWTGVETQYF
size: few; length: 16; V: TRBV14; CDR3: CASSQGSGRNTGELFF
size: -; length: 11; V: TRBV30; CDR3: CAWNRDHEQYF
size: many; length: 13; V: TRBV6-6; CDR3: CASNRGENYGYTF
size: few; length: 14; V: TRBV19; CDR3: CASSPGTSTDTQYF
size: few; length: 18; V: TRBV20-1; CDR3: CSAREAGAGSKGSYGYTF
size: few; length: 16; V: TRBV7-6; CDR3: CASSSLGTSASNEQFF
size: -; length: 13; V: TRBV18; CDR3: CASGRGGNQPQHF
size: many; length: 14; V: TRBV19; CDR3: CASRGNGIGSPLHF
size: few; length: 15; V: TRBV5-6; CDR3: CASSLRTGGNSPLHF
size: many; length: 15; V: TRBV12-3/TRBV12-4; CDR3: CASSFWGARGNTIYF
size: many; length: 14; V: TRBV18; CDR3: CASSPGLSNQPQHF
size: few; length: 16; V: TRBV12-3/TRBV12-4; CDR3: CASRPTVGASTDTQYF
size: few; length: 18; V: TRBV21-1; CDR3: CASSKVGGRPPGANVLTF
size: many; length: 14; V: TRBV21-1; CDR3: CASSKVGPPIEQFF
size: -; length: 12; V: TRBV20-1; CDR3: CSATQGYYEQYF
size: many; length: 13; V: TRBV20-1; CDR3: CSALRDPLDTQYF
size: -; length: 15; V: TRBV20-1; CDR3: CSARGGQWLRSPLHF
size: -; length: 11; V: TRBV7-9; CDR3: CASSSSYGYTF
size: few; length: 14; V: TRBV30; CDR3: CACHIAGGLYEQYF
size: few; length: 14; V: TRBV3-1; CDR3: CASSPAGANYGYTF
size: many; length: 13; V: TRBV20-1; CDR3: CSANYVGQALQYF
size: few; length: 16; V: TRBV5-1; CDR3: CASSRDRRFYNSPLHF
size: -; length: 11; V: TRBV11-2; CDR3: CASRSALEQYF
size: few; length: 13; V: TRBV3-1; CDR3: CASSHRPPAGYTF
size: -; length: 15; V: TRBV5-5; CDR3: CASSLDPDTTGELFF
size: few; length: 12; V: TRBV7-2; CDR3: CASSHPGNEQYF
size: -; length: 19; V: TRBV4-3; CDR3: CASSQDALAGGVGQETQYF
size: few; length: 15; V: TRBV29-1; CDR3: CSVHRDTLGGTEAFF
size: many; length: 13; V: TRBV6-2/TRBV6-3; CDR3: CASRQFMNTEAFF